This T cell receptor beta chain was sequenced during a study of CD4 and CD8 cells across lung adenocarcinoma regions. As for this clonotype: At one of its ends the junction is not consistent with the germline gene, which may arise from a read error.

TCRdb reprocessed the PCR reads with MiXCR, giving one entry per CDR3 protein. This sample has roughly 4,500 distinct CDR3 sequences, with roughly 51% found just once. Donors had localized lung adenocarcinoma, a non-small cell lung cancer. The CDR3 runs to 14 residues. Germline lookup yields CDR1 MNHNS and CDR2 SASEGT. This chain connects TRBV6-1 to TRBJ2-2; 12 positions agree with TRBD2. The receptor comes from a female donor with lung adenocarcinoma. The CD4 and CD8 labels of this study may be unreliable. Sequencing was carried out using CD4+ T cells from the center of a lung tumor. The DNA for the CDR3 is TGTGCCAGCAGCATGACTAGCGGGAGAGGGGAGCAGTTTTTC. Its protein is CASSMTSGRGEQFF.